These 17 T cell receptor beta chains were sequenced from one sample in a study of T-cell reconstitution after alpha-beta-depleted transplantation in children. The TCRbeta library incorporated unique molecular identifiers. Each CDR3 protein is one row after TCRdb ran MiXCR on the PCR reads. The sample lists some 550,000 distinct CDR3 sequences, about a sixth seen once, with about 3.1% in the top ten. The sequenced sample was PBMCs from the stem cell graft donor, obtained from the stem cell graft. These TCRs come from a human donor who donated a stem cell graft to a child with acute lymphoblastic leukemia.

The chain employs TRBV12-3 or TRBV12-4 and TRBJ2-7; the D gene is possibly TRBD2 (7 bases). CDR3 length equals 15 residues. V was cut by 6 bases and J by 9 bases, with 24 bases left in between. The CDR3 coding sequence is TGTGCCAGCAGCGTAAGGGGGGGGATTACGATTTGGCAGTACTTC. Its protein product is CASSVRGGITIWQYF.

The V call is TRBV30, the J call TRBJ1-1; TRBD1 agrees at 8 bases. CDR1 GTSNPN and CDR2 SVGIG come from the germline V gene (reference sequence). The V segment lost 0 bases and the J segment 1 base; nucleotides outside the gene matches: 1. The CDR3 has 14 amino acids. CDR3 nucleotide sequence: TGTGCCTGGAGTGTGGGACAGGCGAACACTGAAGCTTTCTTT. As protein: CAWSVGQANTEAFF.

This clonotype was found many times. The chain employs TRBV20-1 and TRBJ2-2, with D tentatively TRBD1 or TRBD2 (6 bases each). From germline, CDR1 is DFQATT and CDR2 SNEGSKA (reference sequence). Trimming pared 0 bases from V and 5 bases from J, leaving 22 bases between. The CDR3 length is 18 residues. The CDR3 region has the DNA TGCAGTGCTAGAGATGTGTATAGGGCAGGGGAGGCGACCGGGGAGCTGTTTTTT. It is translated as CSARDVYRAGEATGELFF.

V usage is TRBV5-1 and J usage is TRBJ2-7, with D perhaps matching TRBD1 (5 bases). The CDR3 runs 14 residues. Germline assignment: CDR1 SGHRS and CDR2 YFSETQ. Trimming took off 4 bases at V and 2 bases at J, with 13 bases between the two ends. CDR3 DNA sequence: TGCGCCAGCAGCATCATGACGACAGCCTACGAGCAGTACTTC. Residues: CASSIMTTAYEQYF.

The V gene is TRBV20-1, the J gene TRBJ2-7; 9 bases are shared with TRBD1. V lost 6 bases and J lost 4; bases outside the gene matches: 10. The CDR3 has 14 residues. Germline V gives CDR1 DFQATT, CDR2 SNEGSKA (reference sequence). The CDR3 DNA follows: TGCAGTGCGAACCGGGACAGGGATTTATACGAGCAGTACTTC. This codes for CSANRDRDLYEQYF.

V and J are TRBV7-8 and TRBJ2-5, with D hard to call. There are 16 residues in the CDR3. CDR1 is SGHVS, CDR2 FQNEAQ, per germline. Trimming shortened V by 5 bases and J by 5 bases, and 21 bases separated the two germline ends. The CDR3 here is CASSLPTGPSGETQYF. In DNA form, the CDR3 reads TGTGCCAGCAGCCTACCGACTGGGCCCTCCGGGGAGACCCAGTACTTC.

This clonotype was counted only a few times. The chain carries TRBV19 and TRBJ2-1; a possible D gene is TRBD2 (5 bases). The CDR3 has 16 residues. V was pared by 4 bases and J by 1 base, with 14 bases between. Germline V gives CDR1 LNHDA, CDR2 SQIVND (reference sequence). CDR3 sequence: CASSTIRTVSYNEQFF. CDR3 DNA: TGTGCCAGTAGTACGATCAGGACTGTTTCCTACAATGAGCAGTTCTTC.

The CDR3: CSAIQVNNEQFF. CDR3 DNA sequence: TGCAGCGCGATACAGGTAAACAATGAGCAGTTCTTC. V gene TRBV29-1 combines with J gene TRBJ2-1; weak D call: TRBD1 (5 bases). Trimming shortened V by 7 bases and J by 5 bases, and 12 bases separated the two germline ends. The CDR3 is 12 residues long. The germline V gene encodes CDR1 SQVTM and CDR2 ANQGSEA.

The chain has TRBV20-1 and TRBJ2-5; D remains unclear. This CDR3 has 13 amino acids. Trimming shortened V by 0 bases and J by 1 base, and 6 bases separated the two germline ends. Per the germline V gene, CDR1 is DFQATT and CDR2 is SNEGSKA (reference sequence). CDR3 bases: TGCAGTGCTAGAGATGCCTCCCAAGAGACCCAGTACTTC. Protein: CSARDASQETQYF.

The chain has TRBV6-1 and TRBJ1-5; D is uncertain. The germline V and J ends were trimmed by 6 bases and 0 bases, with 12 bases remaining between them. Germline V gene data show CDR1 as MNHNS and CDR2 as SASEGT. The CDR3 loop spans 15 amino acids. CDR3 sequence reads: CASRPSSYSNQPQHF. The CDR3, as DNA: TGTGCCAGCAGACCGTCATCGTATAGCAATCAGCCCCAGCATTTT.

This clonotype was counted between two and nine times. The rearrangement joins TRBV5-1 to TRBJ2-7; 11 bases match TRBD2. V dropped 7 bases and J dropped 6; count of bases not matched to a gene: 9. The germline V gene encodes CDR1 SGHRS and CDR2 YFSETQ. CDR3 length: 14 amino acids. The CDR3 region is CASSFTSGRGEQYF. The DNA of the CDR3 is TGCGCCAGCTCCTTTACTAGCGGGAGAGGCGAGCAGTACTTC. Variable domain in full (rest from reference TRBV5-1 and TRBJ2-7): KAGVTQTPRYLIKTRGQQVTLSCSPISGHRSVSWYQQTPGQGLQFLFEYFSETQRNKGNFPGRFSGRQFSNSRSEMNVSTLELGDSALYLCASSFTSGRGEQYFGPGTRLTVT.

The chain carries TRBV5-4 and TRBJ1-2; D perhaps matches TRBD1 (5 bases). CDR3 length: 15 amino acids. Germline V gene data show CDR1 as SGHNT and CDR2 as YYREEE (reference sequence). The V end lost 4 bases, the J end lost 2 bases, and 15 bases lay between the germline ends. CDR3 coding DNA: TGTGCCAGCAGCCCCCCCGGGTCAGGGAACTATGGCTACACCTTC. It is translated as CASSPPGSGNYGYTF.

This CDR3 is CASTDTVDNSPLHF. The CDR3 DNA reads as TGTGCCAGCACTGACACAGTAGATAATTCACCCCTCCACTTT. The chain employs TRBV25-1 and TRBJ1-6, with unresolved D. The V gene's germline CDR1 is MGHDK and CDR2 SYGVNS. Between the trimmed V and J ends, which lost 7 bases and 5 bases, there was a span of 12 bases. The CDR3 contains 14 residues.

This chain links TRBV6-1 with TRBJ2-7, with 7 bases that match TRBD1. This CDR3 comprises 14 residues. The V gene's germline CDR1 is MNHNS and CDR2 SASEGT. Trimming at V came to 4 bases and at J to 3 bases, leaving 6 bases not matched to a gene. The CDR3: CASSANRDSYEQYF. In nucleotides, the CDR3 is TGTGCCAGCAGTGCTAACCGGGACAGCTACGAGCAGTACTTC.

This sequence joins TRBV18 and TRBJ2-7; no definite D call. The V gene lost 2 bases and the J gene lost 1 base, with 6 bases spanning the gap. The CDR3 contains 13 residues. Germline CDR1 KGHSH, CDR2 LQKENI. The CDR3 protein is CASSPSWSYEQYF. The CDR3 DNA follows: TGTGCCAGCTCACCAAGTTGGTCCTACGAGCAGTACTTC.

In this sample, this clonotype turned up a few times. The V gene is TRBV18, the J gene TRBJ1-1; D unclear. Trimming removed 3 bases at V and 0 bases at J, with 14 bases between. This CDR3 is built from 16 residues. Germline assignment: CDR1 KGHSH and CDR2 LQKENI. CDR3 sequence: CASSPSAYPLNTEAFF. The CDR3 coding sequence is TGTGCCAGCTCACCCAGCGCCTACCCGTTGAACACTGAAGCTTTCTTT.

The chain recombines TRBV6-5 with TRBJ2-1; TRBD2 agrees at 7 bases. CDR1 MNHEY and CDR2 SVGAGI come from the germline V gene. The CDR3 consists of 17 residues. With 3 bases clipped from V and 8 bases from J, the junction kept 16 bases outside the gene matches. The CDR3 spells CASSYFSGLGVVHEQFF. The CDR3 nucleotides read TGTGCCAGCAGTTATTTCTCCGGACTAGGCGTCGTCCATGAGCAGTTCTTC.